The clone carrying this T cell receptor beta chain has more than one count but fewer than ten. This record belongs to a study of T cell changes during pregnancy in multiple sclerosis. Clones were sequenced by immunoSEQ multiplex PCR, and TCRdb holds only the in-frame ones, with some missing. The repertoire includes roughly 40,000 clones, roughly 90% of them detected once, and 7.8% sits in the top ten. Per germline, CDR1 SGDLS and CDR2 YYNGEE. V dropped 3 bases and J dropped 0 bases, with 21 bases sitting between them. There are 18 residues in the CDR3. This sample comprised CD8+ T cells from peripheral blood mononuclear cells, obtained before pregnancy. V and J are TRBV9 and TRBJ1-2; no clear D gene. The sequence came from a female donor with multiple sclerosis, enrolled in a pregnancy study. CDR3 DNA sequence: TGTGCCAGCAGCGCGCCGAGAACTCAGGTAAAAACTAACTATGGCTACACCTTC. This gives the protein CASSAPRTQVKTNYGYTF. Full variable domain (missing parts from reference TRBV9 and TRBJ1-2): DSGVTQTPKHLITATGQRVTLRCSPRSGDLSVYWYQQSLDQGLQFLIQYYNGEERAKGNILERFSAQQFPDLHSELNLSSLELGDSALYFCASSAPRTQVKTNYGYTFGSGTRLTVV.